The 17 T cell receptor beta chains below were found in one sample sequenced in a study of T cell repertoires in cytomegalovirus infection. These receptors lack a known antigen. TCRdb redid the calling of the reads with MiXCR, one entry per CDR3 protein. In the table there are around 800,000 distinct CDR3 sequences, 30% to 35% of which are singletons. The material sequenced was cultured CD8+ T cells from PBMCs, taken from culture after CMV antigen stimulation. All receptors derive from a human donor in good health (CMV status not recorded). Some clones in this sample may be carry-over from other donors' samples.

This clonotype was seen only a few times. The V and J genes are TRBV2 and TRBJ1-4; D not certain. V dropped 10 bases and J dropped 8 bases, with 17 bases sitting between them. CDR1 and CDR2 (germline): SNHLY, FYNNEI. The CDR3 covers 13 residues. CDR3 DNA: TGTGCCATAATCGGGGAACTGCAAGAAAAACTGTTTTTT. Translation: CAIIGELQEKLFF.

This clonotype was recorded many times. This chain connects TRBV12-3 or TRBV12-4 to TRBJ2-7; D gene ambiguous. V lost 1 base and J 6 bases, leaving 7 bases between the germline ends. The CDR3 has 12 residues. The chain's CDR3 is CASSLGRLEQYF. The CDR3 DNA reads as TGTGCCAGCAGTTTAGGCAGACTCGAGCAGTACTTC.

The chain recombines TRBV20-1 with TRBJ2-7; D is uncertain. This CDR3 is built from 11 residues. V was pared by 6 bases and J by 4 bases, with 10 bases between. Germline V gene data show CDR1 as DFQATT and CDR2 as SNEGSKA (reference sequence). The chain's CDR3 is CSAGGLYEQYV. The CDR3 DNA follows: TGCAGTGCCGGTGGATTATACGAGCAGTACGTC.

This sequence joins TRBV14 and TRBJ1-3; D ambiguous. Germline CDR1 reads SGHDN; CDR2 reads FVKESK. The length of the CDR3 is 15 residues. Trimming pared 0 bases from V and 0 bases from J, leaving 6 bases between. This CDR3 is CASSQEEFSGNTIYF. The CDR3 DNA is TGTGCCAGCAGCCAAGAAGAGTTCTCTGGAAACACCATATATTTT. The complete variable domain, with remaining parts taken from reference TRBV14 and TRBJ1-3, reads EAGVTQFPSHSVIEKGQTVTLRCDPISGHDNLYWYRRVMGKEIKFLLHFVKESKQDESGMPNNRFLAERTGGTYSTLKVQPAELEDSGVYFCASSQEEFSGNTIYFGEGSWLTVV.

A note on this clonotype: A much larger clone differs from this one at a single base, so this may be a read error. The chain joins TRBV12-3 or TRBV12-4 to TRBJ1-4, with D hard to call. There are 16 residues in the CDR3. Trimming took 3 bases from V and 10 from J, leaving 21 bases between them. CDR3 amino acids: CASSFFTRTEKGKLFF. The CDR3 bases are TGTGCCAGCAGTTTCTTCACCAGGACCGAGAAAGGAAAACTGTTTTTT.

This chain joins TRBV6-2 or TRBV6-3 and TRBJ1-1, with a possible D match to TRBD1 (5 bases). V was clipped by 4 bases and J by 4 bases, with 16 bases between them. The V gene's germline CDR1 is MNHEY and CDR2 SVGEGT. The CDR3 length is 15 residues. For the CDR3, the DNA is TGTGCCAGCAGTTTCCCCTTAGAGGGGACCACTGAAGCTTTCTTT. Amino acids: CASSFPLEGTTEAFF.

The chain links TRBV2 to TRBJ1-2; D may be TRBD1 (5 bases). CDR1 is SNHLY, CDR2 FYNNEI, per germline. The CDR3 sequence is 18 residues long. V dropped 4 bases and J dropped 3 bases, with 24 bases sitting between them. CDR3 loop: CASSGRRDQIDRHYGYTF. For the CDR3, the DNA is TGTGCCAGCAGTGGCCGCCGGGACCAAATCGATAGACACTATGGCTACACCTTC.

This clonotype was detected ten times or more. The genes are TRBV7-2 and TRBJ2-3; possibly TRBD1 or TRBD2 for D (5 bases each). The CDR3 is 15 residues long. CDR1 and CDR2 from the germline V gene are SGHTA and FQGNSA. The ends were cut back, 7 bases at V and 4 bases at J, with 18 bases in the middle. CDR3 nucleotide sequence: TGTGCCAGCACCTTCCCAGGGAGTGGGGCAGATACGCAGTATTTT. This sequence encodes CASTFPGSGADTQYF.

This clonotype was found a few times. This chain links TRBV20-1 with TRBJ1-1; D unclear. This CDR3 comprises 16 residues. V was cut by 0 bases and J by 8 bases, with 22 bases left in between. The germline V gene encodes CDR1 DFQATT and CDR2 SNEGSKA (reference sequence). The CDR3 loop reads CSARDLYNHTPIEAFF. The CDR3 bases are TGCAGTGCTAGAGATCTTTATAACCATACCCCAATCGAAGCTTTCTTT.

The chain recombines TRBV27 with TRBJ2-5; 7 bases agree with TRBD2. Germline CDR1 reads MNHEY; CDR2 reads SMNVEV (reference sequence). J gave up 0 bases and V 1 base, and 5 bases lay outside the gene matches. The CDR3 consists of 16 residues. CDR3 loop: CASSLWRGTDQETQYF. The CDR3 DNA is TGTGCCAGCAGTTTATGGCGGGGGACCGACCAAGAGACCCAGTACTTC.

This clonotype was counted between two and nine times. The rearrangement links TRBV7-6 to TRBJ2-1, with 9 positions matching TRBD2. Per germline, CDR1 SGHVS and CDR2 FNYEAQ. V lost 5 bases to trimming and J lost 6 bases; unmatched junction nucleotides: 8. The CDR3 contains 15 residues. CDR3 sequence: CASSPLAGVGNEQFF. The CDR3 coding sequence is TGTGCCAGCAGCCCTTTAGCGGGGGTGGGCAATGAGCAGTTCTTC. The variable domain in full, completed from reference TRBV7-6 and TRBJ2-1, reads GAGVSQSPRYKVTKRGQDVALRCDPISGHVSLYWYRQALGQGPEFLTYFNYEAQQDKSGLPNDRFSAERPEGSISTLTIQRTEQRDSAMYRCASSPLAGVGNEQFFGPGTRLTVL.

V gene TRBV10-3 combines with J gene TRBJ2-2, with D unclear. V gave up 3 bases and J gave up 8 bases, with 13 bases separating them. CDR3 length: 14 residues. The germline V gene encodes CDR1 ENHRY and CDR2 SYGVKD. The CDR3 loop is CAISDRVYEGELFF. In nucleotides, the CDR3 is TGTGCCATCAGTGATCGGGTCTACGAAGGGGAGCTGTTTTTT.

This clonotype has a handful of counts. This sequence joins TRBV5-1 and TRBJ1-1; D is unresolved. CDR1 is SGHRS and CDR2 is YFSETQ in the germline V gene. This CDR3 has 14 residues. Trimming removed 0 bases from V and 7 bases from J, with 13 bases in between. Here the CDR3 DNA reads TGCGCCAGCAGCTTGGCCGCCACCCCACGTGAAGCTTTCTTT. Translating it yields CASSLAATPREAFF.

The chain uses TRBV19 and TRBJ2-5, with 10 bases fitting TRBD2. The CDR3 contains 13 residues. Germline CDR1 is LNHDA and CDR2 is SQIVND (reference sequence). Losses at the gene ends were 7 bases for V and 5 bases for J; bases not matched to a gene: 4. CDR3: CASMGLASETQYF. CDR3 sequence (DNA): TGTGCCAGTATGGGACTAGCGTCGGAGACCCAGTACTTC. Looking up the rest from reference TRBV19 and TRBJ2-5 gives the full variable domain: DGGITQSPKYLFRKEGQNVTLSCEQNLNHDAMYWYRQDPGQGLRLIYYSQIVNDFQKGDIAEGYSVSREKKESFPLTVTSAQKNPTAFYLCASMGLASETQYFGPGTRLLVL.

This chain links TRBV10-3 with TRBJ1-5, with D possibly being TRBD1 (5 bases). Looked up from germline, CDR1 is ENHRY and CDR2 is SYGVKD. The CDR3 is made up of 13 amino acids. V lost 4 bases and J lost 5, with 9 bases in between. The CDR3 DNA follows: TGTGCCATCAGTGGCAGGGAGGATCAGCCCCAGCATTTT. This translates into CAISGREDQPQHF.

This clonotype showed up just once. One end of the junction is discordant with germline, which a read error may explain. This sequence joins TRBV15 and TRBJ2-2, with D unclear. The CDR3 length is 14 residues. CDR1 is LNHNV, CDR2 YYDKDF, per germline (reference sequence). The CDR3 protein is CATNRDQATGELFF. CDR3 nucleotides: TGTGCCACCAACAGAGATCAGGCTACCGGGGAGCTGTTTTTT.

This clonotype showed up just a few times. The chain combines TRBV27 with TRBJ1-5, with unresolved D. Germline V gives CDR1 MNHEY, CDR2 SMNVEV (reference sequence). The CDR3 runs 14 residues. The ends were cut back, 3 bases at V and 1 base at J, with 7 bases in the middle. DNA for the CDR3: TGTGCCAGCAGTTTTTTGCGAAGCAATCAGCCCCAGCATTTT. This translates into CASSFLRSNQPQHF.